This T cell receptor beta chain was captured in a study of TIL therapy for anti-PD-1-resistant metastatic lung cancer. This was the immunoSEQ v3 assay. Assay used: immunoSEQ multiplex PCR; TCRdb lists only in-frame clones, some missing. The sample lists 8,000 to 9,500 clones, approximately 83% seen once, with more than 9.5% in the top ten. Regarding time point: pre-treatment sample, taken before nivolumab and TIL therapy. The tumor samples were excised metastases, mostly pleural nodules or supraclavicular lymph nodes. Patients then received nivolumab; progressors got lymphodepletion, TIL and IL-2. Trimming took 7 bases from V and 4 from J, leaving 13 bases between them. CDR1 SGHAT and CDR2 FQNNGV come from the germline V gene. The CDR3 is 14 residues long. To note about this clone: What it binds is not known.

Study findings and constraints: This highly selected cohort may not generalize to typical lung cancer patients.

The source of this sequence is a person aged 25 to 85 with non-small cell lung cancer. The chain has TRBV11-2 and TRBJ1-4, with D unclear. The material sequenced was tumor tissue, taken at baseline. The CDR3 nucleotides are TGTGCCAGCACCCCGGGGTACTATAATGAAAAACTGTTTTTT. Translated: CASTPGYYNEKLFF. The full variable domain, completed using reference TRBV11-2 and TRBJ1-4, is EAGVAQSPRYKIIEKRQSVAFWCNPISGHATLYWYQQILGQGPKLLIQFQNNGVVDDSQLPKDRFSAERLKGVDSTLKIQPAKLEDSAVYLCASTPGYYNEKLFFGSGTQLSVL.